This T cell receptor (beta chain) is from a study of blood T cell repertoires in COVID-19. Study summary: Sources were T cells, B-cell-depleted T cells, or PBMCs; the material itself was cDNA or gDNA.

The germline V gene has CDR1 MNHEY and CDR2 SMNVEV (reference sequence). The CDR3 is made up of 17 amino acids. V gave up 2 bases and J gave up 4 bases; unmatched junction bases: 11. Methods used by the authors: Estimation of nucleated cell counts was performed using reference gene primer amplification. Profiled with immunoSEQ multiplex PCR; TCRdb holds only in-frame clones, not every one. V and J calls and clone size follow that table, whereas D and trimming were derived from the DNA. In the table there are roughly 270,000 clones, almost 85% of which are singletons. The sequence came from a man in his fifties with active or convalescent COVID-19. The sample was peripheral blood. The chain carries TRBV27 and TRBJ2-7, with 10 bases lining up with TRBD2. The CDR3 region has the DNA TGTGCCAGCAGTTTAAAGGCTAGCGGGAGAGGTGGTTACGAGCAGTACTTC. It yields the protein CASSLKASGRGGYEQYF.